These 16 T cell receptor beta chains share one sample of origin, sequenced in a study of OX40 agonist ivuxolimab in advanced cancers. Assay: immunoSEQ multiplex PCR; the TCRdb copy retains only in-frame clones and omits some. The sample has more than 60,000 clones; about three quarters are singletons. The sequencing used CD4+ or CD8+ T cells sorted from blood, collected in a trial of the OX40 agonist ivuxolimab. All receptors come from an adult with an advanced solid tumor such as melanoma, head and neck, liver or kidney cancer.

The V gene is TRBV10-3, the J gene TRBJ1-2, with D perhaps TRBD1 (6 bases). V was clipped by 8 bases and J by 8 bases, with 24 bases between them. CDR1 and CDR2 (germline): ENHRY, SYGVKD. The CDR3 runs 15 residues. CDR3 protein: CAIAADDRLGGGYTF. CDR3 sequence (DNA): TGTGCCATCGCGGCTGATGACAGGCTTGGTGGGGGCTACACCTTC.

The chain couples TRBV4-2 to TRBJ1-1, with D unclear. Trimming took off 1 base at V and 4 bases at J, with 13 bases between the two ends. Looked up from germline, CDR1 is LGHNA and CDR2 is YNFKEQ. CDR3 length: 15 residues. The CDR3 loop is CASSQVQVFRTEAFF. In DNA, the CDR3 is TGTGCCAGCAGCCAAGTGCAAGTGTTTCGCACTGAAGCTTTCTTT.

The chain links TRBV18 to TRBJ1-2; D might be TRBD1 (5 bases). The germline V gene has CDR1 KGHSH and CDR2 LQKENI. Trimming shortened V by 3 bases and J by 2 bases, and 10 bases separated the two germline ends. The CDR3 is 14 residues long. CDR3 DNA sequence: TGTGCCAGCTCACCGGGACGGGAAAACTATGGCTACACCTTC. This encodes CASSPGRENYGYTF.

The chain uses TRBV14 and TRBJ2-1, with TRBD2 matching 8 bases. The V segment lost 4 bases and the J segment 5 bases; nucleotides outside the gene matches: 4. The germline V gene encodes CDR1 SGHDN and CDR2 FVKESK. This CDR3 is 14 amino acids long. The CDR3 DNA reads as TGTGCCAGCAGCCTAGGACTAGCCAACAATGAGCAGTTCTTC. Protein: CASSLGLANNEQFF.

J is TRBJ2-5 and V is TRBV5-4; 10 bases fit TRBD1. J was trimmed by 4 bases and V by 2 bases; bases with no gene match: 8. The germline CDR1 and CDR2 sequences are SGHNT and YYREEE (reference sequence). There are 16 residues in the CDR3. CDR3 DNA sequence: TGTGCCAGCAGCTTAGGCGGGACAGGGGTACCAGAGACCCAGTACTTC. Encoded protein: CASSLGGTGVPETQYF.

This chain links TRBV4-2 with TRBJ1-1, with 7 bases aligning to TRBD1. Germline V gene lookup returns CDR1 LGHNA and CDR2 YNFKEQ. Trimming removed 0 bases from V and 0 bases from J; junction bases left unmatched: 7. CDR3 length: 17 residues. DNA for the CDR3: TGTGCCAGCAGCCAAGACTGGGACAGAAACATGAACACTGAAGCTTTCTTT. Amino acids: CASSQDWDRNMNTEAFF.

The chain is built from TRBV30 and TRBJ1-3; D may be TRBD1 (5 bases). The CDR3 has 13 residues. V was cut by 0 bases and J by 4 bases, with 7 bases left in between. Germline-derived CDR1 and CDR2 are GTSNPN and SVGIG (reference sequence). CDR3 DNA: TGTGCCTGGAGTGTTTCAGGGGGAAACACCATATATTTT. Translating gives CAWSVSGGNTIYF.

The chain recombines TRBV29-1 with TRBJ1-4; TRBD1 matches at 7 bases. CDR3 size: 14 residues. The junction had 9 bases not matched to a gene; V was cut back by 7 bases and J by 4 bases. CDR1 is SQVTM and CDR2 is ANQGSEA in the germline V gene. The CDR3 is CSAQGGQLNEKLFF. CDR3 coding DNA: TGCAGCGCCCAAGGGGGACAGCTTAATGAAAAACTGTTTTTT.

The rearrangement joins TRBV7-2 to TRBJ2-1; D tentatively fits TRBD1 or TRBD2 (5 bases each). The CDR3 runs 15 residues. Trimming shortened V by 5 bases and J by 10 bases, and 21 bases separated the two germline ends. CDR1 SGHTA and CDR2 FQGNSA come from the germline V gene. The CDR3 loop is CASSPYGTRGPEQFF. The CDR3 region has the DNA TGTGCCAGCAGCCCTTACGGGACCCGGGGCCCGGAGCAGTTCTTC.

The genes are TRBV29-1 and TRBJ2-7, with 7 positions matching TRBD1. CDR3 length: 14 amino acids. Looked up from germline, CDR1 is SQVTM and CDR2 is ANQGSEA. With 1 base clipped from V and 1 base from J, the junction kept 4 bases outside the gene matches. The CDR3 DNA reads as TGCAGCGTTGAAGGAAGGGACAGATCCTACGAGCAGTACTTC. Encoded protein: CSVEGRDRSYEQYF.

The chain has TRBV28 and TRBJ2-1; 13 nucleotides agree with TRBD2. Germline CDR1 reads MDHEN; CDR2 reads SYDVKM. This CDR3 region has 15 residues. The junction had 10 bases not matched to a gene; V was cut back by 3 bases and J by 14 bases. The CDR3 is CASSFTPGLAGEKFF. The DNA of the CDR3 is TGTGCCAGCAGTTTTACTCCTGGACTAGCGGGAGAGAAGTTCTTC. Looking up the rest from reference TRBV28 and TRBJ2-1 gives the full variable domain: DVKVTQSSRYLVKRTGEKVFLECVQDMDHENMFWYRQDPGLGLRLIYFSYDVKMKEKGDIPEGYSVSREKKERFSLILESASTNQTSMYLCASSFTPGLAGEKFFGPGTRLTVL.

This sequence joins TRBV6-5 and TRBJ1-2, with D possibly being TRBD1 (6 bases). Per the germline V gene, CDR1 is MNHEY and CDR2 is SVGAGI. This CDR3 spans 12 amino acids. V was trimmed by 0 bases and J by 7 bases, leaving 6 bases between them. The CDR3 loop reads CASSYSQGGYTF. The CDR3 DNA follows: TGTGCCAGCAGTTACTCACAGGGTGGCTACACCTTC.

This clone came up a few times. The chain couples TRBV5-6 to TRBJ1-4; TRBD1 matches 8 bases. The CDR3 totals 14 residues. With 5 bases clipped from V and 5 bases from J, the junction kept 5 bases outside the gene matches. Germline V CDR1 and CDR2: SGHDT, YYEEEE. In DNA form, the CDR3 reads TGTGCCAGCAGTCTGACAGGGGTAAATGAAAAACTGTTTTTT. It yields the protein CASSLTGVNEKLFF.

The chain is built from TRBV5-8 and TRBJ2-3, with a tentative D call TRBD2 (5 bases). Germline values: CDR1 SGHTS, CDR2 YDEGEE. Trimming took 2 bases from V and 0 from J, leaving 10 bases between them. The CDR3 has 15 residues. As DNA, the CDR3 is TGTGCCAGCAGCTTTACGGGGAGAAGCACAGATACGCAGTATTTT. This sequence encodes CASSFTGRSTDTQYF. Together with reference TRBV5-8 and TRBJ2-3, the CDR3 gives the full variable domain: EAGVTQSPTHLIKTRGQQATLRCSPISGHTSVYWYQQALGLGLQFLLWYDEGEERNRGNFPPRFSGRQFPNYSSELNVNALELEDSALYLCASSFTGRSTDTQYFGPGTRLTVL.

Comments on this clone: One junction end disagrees with the germline gene, perhaps due to a read error. The chain recombines TRBV2 with TRBJ1-2, with 9 bases aligning to TRBD1. This CDR3 spans 14 amino acids. CDR1 is SNHLY, CDR2 FYNNEI, per germline. The CDR3 region has the DNA TGTGCCAGCAGCGAAGACAGGGGGTCTTACGGCTACACCTTC. This translates into CASSEDRGSYGYTF.

The chain uses TRBV5-1 and TRBJ2-2, with 7 bases aligning to TRBD1. From germline, CDR1 is SGHRS and CDR2 YFSETQ. The CDR3 has 14 amino acids. V lost 3 bases, J lost 7 bases, and 6 bases stayed unmatched. In DNA form, the CDR3 reads TGCGCCAGCAGCTCCGACAGGGCGGACGGGGAGCTGTTTTTT. Its protein is CASSSDRADGELFF.